What follows is one T cell receptor (beta chain) and its context. PCR employed 60 Vbeta and 13 Jbeta primers. Sequenced by immunoSEQ multiplex PCR; TCRdb stores in-frame clones only, minus some. The sample includes over 150,000 clones, around four fifths seen only once; the top ten take less than 15%. This cohort consisted of healthy bone marrow donors. Trimming cost V 4 bases and J 8 bases; bases outside gene matches: 14. CDR1 is SGDLS and CDR2 is YYNGEE in the germline V gene. This CDR3 is 16 amino acids long. The data belong to a study of cytomegalovirus exposure and HLA in healthy donors. The sample taken for sequencing was PBMCs. The gene calls are TRBV9 and TRBJ2-1; TRBD1 aligns across 8 bases. This TCR was sampled from a woman between 50 and 59 years old in good health and CMV-seropositive. This chain's CDR3 is CASSLSGGQGVHEQFF. The CDR3 nucleotides read TGTGCCAGCAGCCTCTCAGGAGGACAGGGAGTCCATGAGCAGTTCTTC.